Shown below are 16 T cell receptor beta chains from a single sample sequenced in a study of T cells after yellow fever vaccination. In TCRdb, the 5' RACE reads were re-called with MiXCR into one record per CDR3 protein. The sample lists approximately 160,000 distinct CDR3 sequences; 9.3% were seen once. This sample comprised CD8+ T cells sorted from PBMCs, obtained 45 days after the yellow fever booster vaccination. These receptors were collected from a man between 18 and 35 years old who received the YFV17D yellow fever vaccine.

The sample holds a few counts of this clonotype. The chain has TRBV29-1 and TRBJ1-1; D remains unclear. The germline V and J ends were trimmed by 3 bases and 0 bases, with 5 bases remaining between them. The CDR3 contains 12 residues. The germline V gene has CDR1 SQVTM and CDR2 ANQGSEA. CDR3 in amino acids: CSVDGMNTEAFF. The CDR3 DNA reads TGCAGCGTTGACGGGATGAACACTGAAGCTTTCTTT.

The chain uses TRBV12-3 or TRBV12-4 and TRBJ1-2, with D unresolved. Deletions cut 0 bases from V and 4 bases from J, with 9 bases between. This CDR3 comprises 14 residues. The CDR3, as DNA: TGTGCCAGCAGTTTAGCGGGGAGTGCCTATGGCTACACCTTC. It encodes CASSLAGSAYGYTF.

The CDR3, as DNA: TGTGCCTGGAGAACTACAGGGTCGAGAGGTGGCTACACCTTC. This gives the protein CAWRTTGSRGGYTF. The chain links TRBV30 to TRBJ1-2, with D tentatively TRBD1 (6 bases). The CDR3 is 14 amino acids. The V gene lost 3 bases and the J gene lost 7 bases, with 18 bases spanning the gap. CDR1 and CDR2 (germline): GTSNPN, SVGIG (reference sequence).

This clonotype was seen at least ten times. The chain recombines TRBV3-1 with TRBJ1-5; D perhaps matches TRBD1 (5 bases). Deletions cut 4 bases from V and 0 bases from J, with 19 bases between. This CDR3 comprises 18 residues. CDR1 and CDR2 from the germline V gene are LGHDT and YNNKEL (reference sequence). The CDR3 loop is CASSPSQVGPYSNQPQHF. The CDR3 DNA is TGTGCCAGCAGCCCGTCCCAAGTGGGGCCGTATAGCAATCAGCCCCAGCATTTT.

This clonotype was seen more than once but under ten times. The rearrangement uses TRBV4-3 and TRBJ2-4, with D perhaps assigned TRBD1 or TRBD2 (5 bases each). CDR1 and CDR2 (germline): LGHNA, YSLEER. V was pared by 2 bases and J by 6 bases, with 14 bases between. The CDR3 runs 15 residues. This CDR3 is CASSQTRAAGNIQYF. In nucleotides, the CDR3 is TGCGCCAGCAGCCAAACCAGGGCGGCGGGAAACATTCAGTACTTC.

This clonotype was found a few times. V usage is TRBV20-1 and J usage is TRBJ2-3, with 10 bases matching TRBD2. The trim removed 5 bases at V and 1 base at J, leaving 6 bases unmatched. Germline V gene data show CDR1 as DFQATT and CDR2 as SNEGSKA (reference sequence). The CDR3 extends over 15 amino acids. CDR3 sequence: CSAWALAGGTDTQYF. The DNA for the CDR3 is TGCAGTGCTTGGGCCCTAGCGGGGGGCACAGATACGCAGTATTTT.

The rearrangement joins TRBV9 to TRBJ1-2; D is unclear. Germline V lookup: CDR1 SGDLS, CDR2 YYNGEE. CDR3 length equals 13 residues. Trimming removed 3 bases from V and 3 bases from J, with 9 bases in between. This chain's CDR3 is CASSAMSDYGYTF. In DNA, the CDR3 is TGTGCCAGCAGCGCAATGAGCGACTATGGCTACACCTTC.

This clonotype was seen repeatedly, ten times or more. The chain uses TRBV5-5 and TRBJ2-7; TRBD1 matches at 7 bases. The V gene end was trimmed by 0 bases and the J gene end by 6 bases; junction bases not matched to a gene: 6. The CDR3 totals 14 residues. CDR1 SGHKS and CDR2 YYEKEE come from the germline V gene (reference sequence). DNA of the CDR3: TGTGCCAGCAGCTTGGGACAGGGCAAGGGCGAGCAGTACTTC. Translation gives CASSLGQGKGEQYF.

The J gene is TRBJ1-5, the V gene TRBV20-1, with unresolved D. The CDR3 is made up of 15 amino acids. Germline V gives CDR1 DFQATT, CDR2 SNEGSKA (reference sequence). V gave up 3 bases and J gave up 3 bases, with 15 bases separating them. The CDR3 sequence: CSASYSGLYNQPQHF. The CDR3 coding sequence is TGCAGTGCTAGTTATTCTGGGTTATACAATCAGCCCCAGCATTTT.

The chain is built from TRBV9 and TRBJ2-3; D ambiguous. Germline CDR1 SGDLS, CDR2 YYNGEE. V lost 10 bases to trimming and J lost 0 bases, with 15 bases between them. The CDR3 is 14 residues long. The DNA for the CDR3 is TGTGCCTCGTCGTTCGCGGTTAGCACAGATACGCAGTATTTT. Translated: CASSFAVSTDTQYF.

This clonotype was counted at least ten times. The chain is built from TRBV4-3 and TRBJ2-4; 8 nucleotides line up with TRBD1. Germline lookup yields CDR1 LGHNA and CDR2 YSLEER. V lost 0 bases to trimming and J lost 8 bases; unmatched junction nucleotides: 6. CDR3 length: 15 residues. The CDR3 sequence: CASSQEWDRSYIQYF. CDR3 DNA: TGCGCCAGCAGCCAAGAATGGGACAGGTCCTACATTCAGTACTTC.

V and J are TRBV6-2 or TRBV6-3 and TRBJ2-7; possibly TRBD1 for D (6 bases). The CDR3 has 12 residues. Germline V gene sequence: CDR1 MNHEY, CDR2 SVGEGT. V lost 6 bases and J 2 bases, leaving 8 bases between the germline ends. CDR3 coding DNA: TGTGCCAGCAGGAGGGGGACCTACGAGCAGTACGTC. It specifies CASRRGTYEQYV.

The chain carries TRBV29-1 and TRBJ1-2, with D unclear. The V gene's germline CDR1 is SQVTM and CDR2 ANQGSEA. Between the trimmed V and J ends, which lost 3 bases and 4 bases, there was a span of 12 bases. The CDR3 is 13 amino acids. This chain's CDR3 is CSVDHRVAYGYTF. CDR3 DNA sequence: TGCAGCGTTGACCATCGGGTAGCCTATGGCTACACCTTC.

This clonotype showed up just a few times. The genes are TRBV4-3 and TRBJ1-3; perhaps TRBD1 as D (6 bases). The CDR3 has 16 residues. Germline V gene sequence: CDR1 LGHNA, CDR2 YSLEER. Trimming took 0 bases from V and 0 from J, leaving 9 bases between them. The CDR3 loop reads CASSQDGTFSGNTIYF. In nucleotides, the CDR3 is TGCGCCAGCAGCCAAGATGGGACATTCTCTGGAAACACCATATATTTT.

There are a few counts of this clonotype. The chain carries TRBV5-1 and TRBJ1-2, with TRBD1 matching 8 bases. The CDR3 has 15 residues. After removal of 5 bases from V and 0 bases from J, the junction contained 6 bases not matched to a gene. CDR1 is SGHRS and CDR2 is YFSETQ in the germline V gene. CDR3: CASRGTGASNYGYTF. The CDR3 DNA is TGCGCCAGCAGAGGGACAGGCGCCTCTAACTATGGCTACACCTTC.

This clonotype was recorded a few times. The rearrangement links TRBV11-3 to TRBJ2-1, with 9 bases aligning to TRBD2. There are 15 residues in the CDR3. The trim removed 3 bases at V and 6 bases at J, leaving 6 bases unmatched. Per the germline V gene, CDR1 is SGHNT and CDR2 is YENEEA. The CDR3: CASSLSLAGINEQFF. CDR3 DNA sequence: TGTGCCAGCAGCTTGTCTCTAGCGGGGATCAATGAGCAGTTCTTC. Based on the CDR3 plus reference TRBV11-3 and TRBJ2-1, the full variable domain is EAGVVQSPRYKIIEKKQPVAFWCNPISGHNTLYWYLQNLGQGPELLIRYENEEAVDDSQLPKDRFSAERLKGVDSTLKIQPAELGDSAVYLCASSLSLAGINEQFFGPGTRLTVL.